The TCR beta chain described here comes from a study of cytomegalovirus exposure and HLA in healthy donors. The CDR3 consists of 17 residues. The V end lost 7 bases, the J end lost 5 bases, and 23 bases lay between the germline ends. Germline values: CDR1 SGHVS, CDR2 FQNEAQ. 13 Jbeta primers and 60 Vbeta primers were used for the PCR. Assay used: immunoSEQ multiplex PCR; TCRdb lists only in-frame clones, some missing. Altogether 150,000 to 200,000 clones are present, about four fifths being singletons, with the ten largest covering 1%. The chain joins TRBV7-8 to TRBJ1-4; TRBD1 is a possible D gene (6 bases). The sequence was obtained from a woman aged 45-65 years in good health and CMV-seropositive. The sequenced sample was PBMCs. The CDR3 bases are TGTGCCAGCAAACCAAAGAGGGGGTTACGGCAAAATGAAAAACTGTTTTTT. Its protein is CASKPKRGLRQNEKLFF. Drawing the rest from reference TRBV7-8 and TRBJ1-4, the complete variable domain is GAGVSQSPRYKVAKRGQDVALRCDPISGHVSLFWYQQALGQGPEFLTYFQNEAQLDKSGLPSDRFFAERPEGSVSTLKIQRTQQEDSAVYLCASKPKRGLRQNEKLFFGSGTQLSVL.